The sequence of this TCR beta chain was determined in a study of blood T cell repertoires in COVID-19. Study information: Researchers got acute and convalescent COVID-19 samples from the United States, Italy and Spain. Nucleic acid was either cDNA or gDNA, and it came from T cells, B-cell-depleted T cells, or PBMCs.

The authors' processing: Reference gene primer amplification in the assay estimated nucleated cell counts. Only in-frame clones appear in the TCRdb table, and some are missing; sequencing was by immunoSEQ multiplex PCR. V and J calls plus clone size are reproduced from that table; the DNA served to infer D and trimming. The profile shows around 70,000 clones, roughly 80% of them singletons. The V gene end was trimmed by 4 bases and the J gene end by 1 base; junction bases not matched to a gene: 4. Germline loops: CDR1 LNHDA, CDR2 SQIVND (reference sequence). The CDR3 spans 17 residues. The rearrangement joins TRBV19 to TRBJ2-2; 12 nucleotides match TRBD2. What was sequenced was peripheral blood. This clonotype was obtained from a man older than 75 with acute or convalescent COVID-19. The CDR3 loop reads CASSKLAGGLNTGELFF. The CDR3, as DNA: TGTGCCAGTAGTAAACTAGCGGGGGGACTGAACACCGGGGAGCTGTTTTTT.